A single sample gave rise to the 28 T cell receptor beta chains below, sequenced in a study of CD8 T cells in ankylosing spondylitis. One entry per CDR3 protein, called by TCRdb with MiXCR from the 5' RACE reads. The sample holds about 130,000 distinct CDR3 sequences, around 9.3% seen once. Material: blood, either unsorted or a sorted T cell fraction (not recorded which). Receptors were obtained from a male donor with ankylosing spondylitis or in good health (not recorded which).

The sample holds many counts of this clonotype. The V call is TRBV12-3 or TRBV12-4, the J call TRBJ2-2; 10 bases map to TRBD1. This CDR3 comprises 16 residues. V shed 7 bases and J 4 bases; nucleotides not matched to a gene: 9. The CDR3 loop reads CASIRGQGMSTGELFF. In nucleotides, the CDR3 is TGTGCCAGCATTCGGGGACAGGGGATGAGCACCGGGGAGCTGTTTTTT.

This clonotype was recorded many times. The V call is TRBV20-1, the J call TRBJ1-4; no clear D gene. V shed 3 bases and J shed 8 bases, with 16 bases lying between them. The CDR3 extends over 14 amino acids. The germline gives CDR1 DFQATT, CDR2 SNEGSKA (reference sequence). The CDR3 DNA follows: TGCAGTGCTAGCAGGCGGGGTCTCCGGGAAAAACTGTTTTTT. Its protein product is CSASRRGLREKLFF.

This clonotype was observed a few times. The chain links TRBV4-3 to TRBJ1-4, with a possible D match to TRBD1 (5 bases). CDR1 and CDR2 (germline): LGHNA, YSLEER. V shed 1 base and J shed 5 bases, with 11 bases lying between them. The length of the CDR3 is 15 residues. CDR3 region: CASSQGAGQNEKLFF. The CDR3 DNA reads as TGCGCCAGCAGCCAAGGGGCAGGGCAGAATGAAAAACTGTTTTTT.

This clonotype was seen many times. The J gene is TRBJ2-1, the V gene TRBV29-1; the match to TRBD2 covers 16 bases. Germline V gives CDR1 SQVTM, CDR2 ANQGSEA. This CDR3 is 17 amino acids long. The ends lost 5 bases at V and 3 bases at J; junction bases unmatched: 7. The chain's CDR3 is CSVPGTSGRANYNEQFF. CDR3 bases: TGCAGCGTTCCCGGGACTAGCGGGAGGGCCAACTACAATGAGCAGTTCTTC.

This clonotype was detected only a few times. The rearrangement links TRBV6-5 to TRBJ2-7; 7 bases map to TRBD2. Germline V gene data show CDR1 as MNHEY and CDR2 as SVGAGI. This CDR3 has 16 residues. Unmatched junction bases numbered 13, after V lost 7 bases and J lost 1 base. CDR3 in amino acids: CASNLQRGGISYEQYF. The CDR3 DNA is TGTGCCAGCAATTTACAGCGGGGAGGCATATCCTACGAGCAGTACTTC.

The chain has TRBV29-1 and TRBJ2-2, with a weak D call TRBD2 (5 bases). The CDR3 is made up of 11 amino acids. The V end was cut by 5 bases, the J end by 6 bases, with 7 bases between. Germline V CDR1 and CDR2: SQVTM, ANQGSEA. CDR3 coding DNA: TGCAGCGTTCGGACTGCCGGGGAGCTGTTTTTT. It is translated as CSVRTAGELFF.

The table lists this clonotype with many counts. The chain has TRBV5-4 and TRBJ2-1; 9 bases are a match to TRBD2. Germline lookup yields CDR1 SGHNT and CDR2 YYREEE (reference sequence). Trimming at V came to 4 bases and at J to 7 bases, leaving 9 bases not matched to a gene. The CDR3 runs to 15 residues. This chain's CDR3 is CASSRVAGASNEQFF. In DNA, the CDR3 is TGTGCCAGCAGCAGAGTAGCGGGAGCGTCGAATGAGCAGTTCTTC. The variable domain in full, with the rest retrieved from reference TRBV5-4 and TRBJ2-1, is ETGVTQSPTHLIKTRGQQVTLRCSSQSGHNTVSWYQQALGQGPQFIFQYYREEENGRGNFPPRFSGLQFPNYSSELNVNALELDDSALYLCASSRVAGASNEQFFGPGTRLTVL.

This clonotype was seen many times. This rearrangement joins TRBV5-4 to TRBJ2-3, with D unclear. The germline V gene has CDR1 SGHNT and CDR2 YYREEE (reference sequence). The CDR3 contains 11 residues. The V and J ends lost 7 bases and 2 bases respectively, with 5 bases between them. CDR3 protein: CASGDTDTQYF. CDR3 nucleotides: TGTGCCAGCGGAGACACAGATACGCAGTATTTT.

V and J are TRBV4-2 and TRBJ1-2, with D possibly TRBD1 on 6 matching bases. Germline V gives CDR1 LGHNA, CDR2 YNFKEQ. Between the trimmed V and J ends, which lost 3 bases and 6 bases, there was a span of 14 bases. The CDR3 spans 14 residues. CDR3 sequence: CASSQFWDTDGYTF. CDR3 DNA: TGTGCCAGCAGCCAGTTCTGGGACACGGATGGCTACACCTTC.

The chain is built from TRBV28 and TRBJ1-2, with D possibly TRBD1 on 6 matching bases. This CDR3 spans 13 amino acids. Deletions cut 7 bases from V and 7 bases from J, with 16 bases between. The germline V gene encodes CDR1 MDHEN and CDR2 SYDVKM. The CDR3 DNA reads as TGTGCCAGCACCCCACTCAGGGGAGCTGGCTACACCTTC. Amino acid sequence: CASTPLRGAGYTF.

The table lists this clonotype with many counts. V and J are TRBV14 and TRBJ2-1; D tentatively reads TRBD1 or TRBD2 (5 bases each). Deletions cut 0 bases from V and 9 bases from J, with 12 bases between. Per germline, CDR1 SGHDN and CDR2 FVKESK. This CDR3 is built from 14 residues. The CDR3: CASSQESQGREQFF. For the CDR3, the DNA is TGTGCCAGCAGCCAAGAATCTCAGGGACGTGAGCAGTTCTTC.

This clonotype has a count of ten or more. The chain couples TRBV29-1 to TRBJ2-5, with a weak D call TRBD1 (5 bases). The germline V and J ends were trimmed by 6 bases and 4 bases, with 9 bases remaining between them. This CDR3 has 11 amino acids. CDR1 and CDR2 from the germline V gene are SQVTM and ANQGSEA. Written as DNA, the CDR3 is TGCAGCGTACAGGTAGGAGAGACCCAGTACTTC. Residues: CSVQVGETQYF.

This clonotype was recorded many times. V and J are TRBV7-3 and TRBJ2-3; D gene uncertain. Per the germline V gene, CDR1 is SGHTA and CDR2 is FQGTGA. This CDR3 comprises 20 residues. V dropped 1 base and J dropped 1 base, with 24 bases sitting between them. The CDR3 loop reads CASSLIGGGWGGDGTDTQYF. In nucleotides, the CDR3 is TGTGCCAGCAGCTTAATCGGTGGCGGTTGGGGTGGTGATGGCACAGATACGCAGTATTTT.

The table lists this clonotype with many counts. The chain carries TRBV29-1 and TRBJ1-4; no clear D gene. The CDR3 is 13 amino acids. The ends were cut back, 4 bases at V and 4 bases at J, with 10 bases in the middle. Germline lookup yields CDR1 SQVTM and CDR2 ANQGSEA. CDR3 bases: TGCAGCGTTGGAAAGTCAGATAATGAAAAACTGTTTTTT. It codes for CSVGKSDNEKLFF.

At least ten counts were recorded for this clonotype. V and J are TRBV7-8 and TRBJ1-5; 8 nucleotides match TRBD1. This CDR3 region has 14 residues. The V segment lost 5 bases and the J segment 6 bases; nucleotides outside the gene matches: 6. Germline V gene sequence: CDR1 SGHVS, CDR2 FQNEAQ. The CDR3: CASSEYRGIQPQHF. In DNA, the CDR3 is TGTGCCAGCAGCGAATACAGGGGGATTCAGCCCCAGCATTTT.

The V call is TRBV2, the J call TRBJ2-3; possible D gene TRBD1, 5 bases. The V end lost 2 bases, the J end lost 5 bases, and 11 bases lay between the germline ends. This CDR3 contains 14 residues. Germline V gene sequence: CDR1 SNHLY, CDR2 FYNNEI. The CDR3 loop is CASSERGFQDTQYF. The DNA for the CDR3 is TGTGCCAGCAGTGAAAGGGGTTTCCAAGATACGCAGTATTTT.

At least ten counts were recorded for this clonotype. V is TRBV29-1 and J is TRBJ1-3; 7 positions agree with TRBD1. Unmatched junction bases numbered 9, after V lost 5 bases and J lost 5 bases. Germline V lookup: CDR1 SQVTM, CDR2 ANQGSEA. There are 14 residues in the CDR3. The CDR3 reads CSVSGDRARNTIYF. The CDR3 DNA reads TGCAGCGTTTCCGGGGACAGAGCAAGAAACACCATATATTTT.

This clonotype was counted ten times or more. The chain joins TRBV20-1 to TRBJ1-1, with TRBD1 as a possible D gene (5 bases). CDR1 is DFQATT, CDR2 SNEGSKA, per germline (reference sequence). V was trimmed by 0 bases and J by 4 bases, leaving 15 bases between them. The length of the CDR3 is 15 residues. The DNA of the CDR3 is TGCAGTGCTAGAGATCTGGGAGGGGCGGGCACTGAAGCTTTCTTT. This encodes CSARDLGGAGTEAFF.

Of note for this clonotype: One base away lies a much larger clone, so this may be a sequencing read error. This sequence joins TRBV20-1 and TRBJ2-3; TRBD2 is a possible D gene (6 bases). The CDR3 totals 14 residues. Per germline, CDR1 DFQATT and CDR2 SNEGSKA (reference sequence). The CDR3 bases are TGCAGTGCTAGAGTCGGGAGTCCCACAGCTACGCAGTATTTT. Translated, it gives CSARVGSPTATQYF.

The chain is built from TRBV12-3 or TRBV12-4 and TRBJ1-1, with D maybe TRBD1 (6 bases). The V end was cut by 7 bases, the J end by 1 base, with 16 bases between. There are 15 residues in the CDR3. The CDR3 loop reads CASTLGRTANTEAFF. The CDR3 region has the DNA TGTGCCAGCACCCTTGGGCGGACAGCGAACACTGAAGCTTTCTTT.

This clonotype has more than one count but fewer than ten. The chain combines TRBV5-5 with TRBJ2-7, with a weak D call TRBD2 (5 bases). Germline V gene data show CDR1 as SGHKS and CDR2 as YYEKEE (reference sequence). With 4 bases removed from V and 0 bases from J, the gap between germline ends came to 17 bases. The CDR3 loop spans 16 amino acids. The CDR3 region has the DNA TGTGCCAGCAGCGTAAATCCCGGGATCCGCTCCTACGAGCAGTACTTC. Amino acids: CASSVNPGIRSYEQYF.

The chain couples TRBV3-1 to TRBJ2-1; D not certain. The germline gives CDR1 LGHDT, CDR2 YNNKEL (reference sequence). This CDR3 spans 13 amino acids. V was shortened by 1 base and J by 4 bases, with 5 bases between the two germline ends. The CDR3 region is CASSQGTYNEQFF. The CDR3 bases are TGTGCCAGCAGCCAAGGGACGTACAATGAGCAGTTCTTC.

The genes are TRBV10-2 and TRBJ2-6; D gene unclear. The V end lost 7 bases, the J end lost 0 bases, and 4 bases lay between the germline ends. The germline V gene encodes CDR1 WSHSY and CDR2 SAAADI. The CDR3 totals 13 residues. This CDR3 reads CASTRSGANVLTF. CDR3 nucleotides: TGCGCCAGCACGCGCTCTGGGGCCAACGTCCTGACTTTC.

This clonotype was seen only a few times. The chain carries TRBV7-9 and TRBJ2-3, with 12 bases identical to TRBD1. Germline assignment: CDR1 SEHNR and CDR2 FQNEAQ (reference sequence). The junction had 10 bases not matched to a gene; V was cut back by 4 bases and J by 14 bases. The CDR3 loop spans 14 amino acids. CDR3: CASSSGTGGLGRYF. CDR3 DNA sequence: TGTGCCAGCAGCTCCGGGACAGGGGGCCTCGGGAGGTATTTT.

This clonotype was observed many times. This chain uses TRBV9 with TRBJ2-7, with 10 bases matching TRBD2. The CDR3 length is 14 residues. The V and J ends lost 4 bases and 2 bases, in that order; junction bases with no gene match: 3. Per germline, CDR1 SGDLS and CDR2 YYNGEE. The CDR3 loop reads CASSPGLAAYEQYF. The CDR3 coding sequence is TGTGCCAGCAGCCCCGGACTAGCGGCCTACGAGCAGTACTTC.

This clonotype was seen a handful of times. The chain is built from TRBV20-1 and TRBJ1-5; D gene ambiguous. Germline V gene lookup returns CDR1 DFQATT and CDR2 SNEGSKA (reference sequence). This CDR3 comprises 14 residues. The germline V and J ends were trimmed by 4 bases and 3 bases, with 13 bases remaining between them. The CDR3: CSATSGSNNQPQHF. The CDR3 DNA follows: TGCAGTGCTACATCCGGCAGCAACAATCAGCCCCAGCATTTT.

This clonotype occurred many times. V gene TRBV7-2 combines with J gene TRBJ2-4, with unresolved D. With 3 bases removed from V and 1 base from J, the gap between germline ends came to 10 bases. Per the germline V gene, CDR1 is SGHTA and CDR2 is FQGNSA. The CDR3 extends over 15 amino acids. In nucleotides, the CDR3 is TGTGCCAGCAGCTTTGATTTCGGCGCCAAAAACATTCAGTACTTC. Amino acid sequence: CASSFDFGAKNIQYF.

In its sample, this clonotype was seen a few times. V usage is TRBV7-3 and J usage is TRBJ2-2; TRBD2 matches 7 bases. CDR1 and CDR2 from the germline V gene are SGHTA and FQGTGA. V dropped 5 bases and J dropped 5; count of bases not matched to a gene: 8. CDR3 length equals 15 residues. In DNA form, the CDR3 reads TGTGCCAGCAGCCTCGGCGGGAGTAGTACCGGGGAGCTGTTTTTT. The encoded protein is CASSLGGSSTGELFF.